A selection of T cell receptor beta chains follows, all from one sample in a study of T-cell memory formation after mild COVID-19. Each CDR3 protein gets one entry after TCRdb re-called the 5' RACE reads with MiXCR. Of 200,000 to 250,000 distinct CDR3 sequences listed, more than 9% were seen once; the top ten hold approximately 2.8%. The material sequenced was PBMCs or a T cell subset sorted from them (not recorded which). These receptors came from a young man who had mild COVID-19 (a few samples of this study predate the infection). Cell type and time point are not known. Each CDR3 is given with its conserved first and last residue. A D gene is named only where the DNA matches it firmly. Size values are once, few and many counts, or a class for expanded clones, and some rows have none.

d_gene	abundance	v_gene	j_gene	CDR3aa	CDR3nt
NA	few	TRBV7-3	TRBJ2-1	CASSRGGFDNEQFF	TGTGCCAGCAGTAGGGGAGGTTTCGACAATGAGCAGTTCTTC
NA	few	TRBV12-5	TRBJ1-1	CASGLVIGWNTEAFF	TGTGCTAGTGGTTTGGTAATAGGGTGGAACACTGAAGCTTTCTTT
TRBD1	many	TRBV5-1	TRBJ2-7	CASATGGGSEQYF	TGCGCCAGCGCGACAGGGGGTGGGTCCGAGCAGTACTTC
TRBD2	NA	TRBV4-2	TRBJ2-7	CASSQETTGGALYEQYF	TGTGCCAGCAGCCAAGAGACGACCGGGGGGGCTCTGTACGAGCAGTACTTC
NA	few	TRBV12-3/TRBV12-4	TRBJ1-5	CASTKENRNNQPQHF	TGTGCCAGCACAAAAGAAAACAGGAACAATCAGCCCCAGCATTTT
NA	NA	TRBV5-4	TRBJ2-5	CASTRSGTQYF	TGTGCCAGCACCCGTTCGGGGACCCAGTACTTC
TRBD1	NA	TRBV6-1	TRBJ1-2	CASRAHWDRGPYTF	TGTGCCAGCAGGGCCCACTGGGACAGAGGACCATACACCTTC
NA	few	TRBV3-1	TRBJ2-1	CASSQGKGDYRNEQFF	TGTGCCAGCAGCCAGGGCAAGGGGGACTATAGGAATGAGCAGTTCTTC
NA	few	TRBV7-6	TRBJ1-5	CASSLVGGIGPQHF	TGTGCCAGCAGCTTAGTCGGGGGGATCGGTCCCCAGCATTTT
NA	NA	TRBV5-1	TRBJ2-5	CASSLAGTPNGAETQYF	TGCGCCAGCAGCTTGGCCGGGACGCCTAACGGGGCAGAGACCCAGTACTTC
NA	few	TRBV7-9	TRBJ1-1	CASSRDNTEAFF	TGTGCCAGCAGCAGAGATAACACTGAAGCTTTCTTT
NA	NA	TRBV9	TRBJ2-3	CASSVAVSVPTDTQYF	TGTGCCAGCAGCGTAGCAGTCAGCGTTCCCACAGATACGCAGTATTTT
NA	few	TRBV3-1	TRBJ1-5	CASSQGGTSNQPQHF	TGTGCCAGCAGCCAAGGCGGAACTAGCAATCAGCCCCAGCATTTT
NA	NA	TRBV12-3/TRBV12-4	TRBJ1-2	CASSFDAGYGYTF	TGTGCCAGCAGTTTTGACGCTGGCTATGGCTACACCTTC
NA	few	TRBV7-7	TRBJ2-2	CASSLVPGALTGELFF	TGTGCTAGCAGCTTAGTCCCGGGGGCCCTCACCGGGGAGCTGTTTTTT
NA	few	TRBV5-1	TRBJ2-1	CASSPDSEQFF	TGCGCCAGCAGCCCCGACAGTGAGCAGTTCTTC
NA	NA	TRBV20-1	TRBJ2-3	CSAPGTSTDTQYF	TGCAGTGCTCCCGGGACTAGCACAGATACGCAGTATTTT
NA	few	TRBV18	TRBJ1-5	CASSPNGNQPQHF	TGTGCCAGCTCACCGAACGGCAATCAGCCCCAGCATTTT
NA	NA	TRBV7-2	TRBJ2-7	CASSKLGSYEQYF	TGTGCCAGCAGCAAACTAGGATCCTACGAGCAGTACTTC
NA	many	TRBV6-5	TRBJ1-4	CASKPIEGKLFF	TGTGCCAGCAAGCCGATTGAAGGAAAACTGTTTTTT
NA	NA	TRBV5-1	TRBJ1-5	CASSFDPNQPQHF	TGCGCCAGCAGCTTTGACCCCAATCAGCCCCAGCATTTT
TRBD2	NA	TRBV2	TRBJ2-3	CASRVLAGTTDTQYF	TGTGCCAGCAGGGTACTAGCGGGAACCACAGATACGCAGTATTTT
TRBD1	few	TRBV28	TRBJ2-3	CASTWGQGTQYF	TGTGCCAGCACCTGGGGACAGGGGACGCAGTATTTT
TRBD1	NA	TRBV4-1	TRBJ1-2	CASSQQSLGTGGEGYTF	TGCGCCAGCAGCCAACAGTCTCTCGGGACAGGGGGGGAAGGCTACACCTTC
TRBD1	few	TRBV27	TRBJ1-1	CASLPQGAMNEAFF	TGTGCCAGCCTGCCACAGGGGGCGATGAATGAAGCTTTCTTT
TRBD1	NA	TRBV19	TRBJ2-2	CASRVQGAGTGELFF	TGTGCCAGTAGGGTACAGGGGGCCGGCACCGGGGAGCTGTTTTTT
NA	few	TRBV4-1	TRBJ2-6	CASSQVFGESGANVLTF	TGCGCCAGCAGCCAAGTCTTCGGCGAGTCTGGGGCCAACGTCCTGACTTTC
TRBD2	NA	TRBV5-1	TRBJ2-2	CASSSLAGAPYGELFF	TGCGCCAGCAGCTCACTAGCGGGGGCCCCGTATGGGGAGCTGTTTTTT
NA	few	TRBV18	TRBJ2-7	CASSPMTYEQYF	TGTGCCAGCTCACCCATGACCTACGAGCAGTACTTC
NA	NA	TRBV7-8	TRBJ1-6	CASSPATGSPLHF	TGTGCCAGCAGCCCCGCGACAGGATCCCCCCTCCACTTT
NA	many	TRBV7-2	TRBJ1-1	CASSLRAQNTEAFF	TGTGCCAGCAGCTTAAGGGCCCAGAACACTGAAGCTTTCTTT
NA	NA	TRBV10-1	TRBJ2-7	CASSESGSPQYF	TGCGCCAGCAGTGAGTCAGGCAGCCCGCAGTACTTC
NA	many	TRBV4-2	TRBJ1-2	CASSQDWSGAVGYTF	TGTGCCAGCAGCCAAGATTGGTCGGGGGCAGTTGGCTACACCTTC
TRBD1	few	TRBV29-1	TRBJ1-1	CSVHRGSTEAFF	TGCAGCGTACACAGGGGTAGCACTGAAGCTTTCTTT
TRBD1	NA	TRBV6-5	TRBJ1-2	CASSYSTGQVVDYGYTF	TGTGCCAGCAGTTACTCGACGGGACAGGTTGTGGACTATGGCTACACCTTC